Shown below are 10 T cell receptor beta chains from a single sample sequenced in a study of blood T cell repertoires in COVID-19. Profiling relied on immunoSEQ multiplex PCR, and the TCRdb table lists in-frame clones only, not all of them. Here the sample spans 220,000 or so clones, more than 75% being singletons. Sample: PBMCs or T cells enriched from blood (not recorded which). Receptors were obtained from a woman between 50 and 59 years old who had recovered from COVID-19.

The chain recombines TRBV25-1 with TRBJ2-7, with D perhaps matching TRBD1 (6 bases). The ends were cut back, 6 bases at V and 5 bases at J, with 17 bases in the middle. This CDR3 is 14 amino acids long. Germline V gene data show CDR1 as MGHDK and CDR2 as SYGVNS. CDR3 protein: CASSGPGDFHEQYF. The CDR3 DNA sequence: TGTGCCAGCAGCGGCCCAGGGGATTTCCACGAGCAGTACTTC.

On this clone: Sequence at one end of the junction differs from germline and may be a read error. The chain uses TRBV29-1 and TRBJ1-2, with D possibly TRBD1 on 6 matching bases. Germline V gene lookup returns CDR1 SQVTM and CDR2 ANQGSEA. The CDR3 has 12 amino acids. This chain's CDR3 is CSVEEAGASTIF. CDR3 DNA sequence: TGCAGCGTTGAAGAGGCAGGGGCGTCCACCATCTTC.

The chain is built from TRBV11-2 and TRBJ2-3; D may be TRBD1 (5 bases). CDR1 is SGHAT, CDR2 FQNNGV, per germline. The CDR3 consists of 15 residues. V was shortened by 5 bases and J by 2 bases, with 14 bases between the two germline ends. The CDR3 spells CASSPQGVNTDTQYF. CDR3 nucleotide sequence: TGTGCCAGCAGCCCGCAGGGTGTAAACACAGATACGCAGTATTTT.

The chain links TRBV12-3 or TRBV12-4 to TRBJ1-2; D is uncertain. V shed 1 base and J shed 2 bases, with 5 bases lying between them. The length of the CDR3 is 13 residues. The CDR3 nucleotides read TGTGCCAGCAGTTTAGTAGCCAACTATGGCTACACCTTC. Amino acids: CASSLVANYGYTF.

This sequence joins TRBV28 and TRBJ1-1; TRBD1 is a possible D gene (6 bases). The germline V gene has CDR1 MDHEN and CDR2 SYDVKM. The CDR3 is 14 residues long. V dropped 0 bases and J dropped 8 bases, with 13 bases sitting between them. This CDR3 is CASSLWLGAKEAFF. DNA for the CDR3: TGTGCCAGCAGTTTATGGTTGGGGGCAAAAGAAGCTTTCTTT. The full variable domain, with the rest looked up from reference TRBV28 and TRBJ1-1, is DVKVTQSSRYLVKRTGEKVFLECVQDMDHENMFWYRQDPGLGLRLIYFSYDVKMKEKGDIPEGYSVSREKKERFSLILESASTNQTSMYLCASSLWLGAKEAFFGQGTRLTVV.

The rearrangement links TRBV27 to TRBJ2-2, with a possible D match to TRBD2 (5 bases). The CDR3 contains 13 residues. Germline V gives CDR1 MNHEY, CDR2 SMNVEV (reference sequence). V shed 8 bases and J shed 5 bases, with 12 bases lying between them. CDR3: CASLARVTGELFF. The DNA of the CDR3 is TGTGCCAGCCTAGCCCGGGTGACCGGGGAGCTGTTTTTT.

The CDR3 reads CASSYELGQPEETQYF. As DNA, the CDR3 is TGTGCCAGCAGTTACGAGTTGGGGCAGCCTGAAGAGACCCAGTACTTC. The chain combines TRBV6-2 or TRBV6-3 with TRBJ2-5; the D gene is possibly TRBD1 (5 bases). The CDR3 covers 16 residues. From germline, CDR1 is MNHEY and CDR2 SVGEGT. V lost 2 bases, J lost 3 bases, and 16 bases lay in between.

This chain joins TRBV7-2 and TRBJ2-4; 13 positions agree with TRBD2. Trimming cost V 1 base and J 2 bases; bases outside gene matches: 5. This CDR3 is 18 amino acids long. Germline CDR1 is SGHTA and CDR2 is FQGNSA. The CDR3, as DNA: TGTGCCAGCAGCTTAGGGTGGACTAGCGGGAGTTCCAAAAACATTCAGTACTTC. It specifies CASSLGWTSGSSKNIQYF.

V and J are TRBV11-3 and TRBJ2-5; D is perhaps TRBD1 (5 bases). Trimming left V 4 bases short and J 6 bases short, with 15 bases between. CDR1 SGHNT and CDR2 YENEEA come from the germline V gene. CDR3 length: 14 amino acids. CDR3: CASSSSQGGKTQYF. The CDR3 DNA reads TGTGCCAGCAGCTCCTCCCAGGGTGGAAAGACCCAGTACTTC.

The chain has TRBV15 and TRBJ2-4; 12 bases are a match to TRBD2. Germline lookup yields CDR1 LNHNV and CDR2 YYDKDF (reference sequence). With 2 bases clipped from V and 5 bases from J, the junction kept 7 bases outside the gene matches. CDR3 length equals 17 residues. The CDR3 sequence is CATSRSKLAGGENIQYF. CDR3 bases: TGTGCCACCAGCAGATCCAAACTAGCGGGAGGTGAAAACATTCAGTACTTC.